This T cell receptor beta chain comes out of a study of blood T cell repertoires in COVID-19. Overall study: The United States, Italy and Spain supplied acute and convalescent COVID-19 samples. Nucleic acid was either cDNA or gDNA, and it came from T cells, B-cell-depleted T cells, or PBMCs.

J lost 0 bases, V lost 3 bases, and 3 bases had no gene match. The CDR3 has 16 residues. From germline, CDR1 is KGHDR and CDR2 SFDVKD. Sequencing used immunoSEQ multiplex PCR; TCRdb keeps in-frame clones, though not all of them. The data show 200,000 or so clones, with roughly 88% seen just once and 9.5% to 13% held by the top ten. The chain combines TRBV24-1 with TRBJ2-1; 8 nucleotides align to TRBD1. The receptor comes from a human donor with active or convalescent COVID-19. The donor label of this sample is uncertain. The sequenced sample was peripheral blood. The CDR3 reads CATSDPGQGSYNEQFF. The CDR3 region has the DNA TGTGCCACCAGTGATCCAGGACAGGGCTCCTACAATGAGCAGTTCTTC.